This entry concerns a single T cell receptor beta chain. Regions amplified from RNA transcripts were the TCR beta CDR3 regions. The study used the HTBI primer set for a first-round RT-PCR of the TCR CDR3. A single record per CDR3 protein comes from TCRdb applying MiXCR to the multiplex PCR reads. This table has roughly 720,000 distinct CDR3 sequences, 15% to 20% appearing once. The sample is drawn from a study of T cells in Graves' hyperthyroidism and ophthalmopathy. V lost 4 bases, J lost 6 bases, and 6 bases stayed unmatched. The germline gives CDR1 LGHNA, CDR2 YSLEER. The CDR3 totals 13 residues. The receptor was derived from a man aged 50-60 years with Graves' hyperthyroidism. This chain connects TRBV4-3 to TRBJ2-7, with 7 bases identical to TRBD1. The sample comprised blood. The CDR3 nucleotides are TGCGCCAGCAGCCGCTTCGACAGGGTCGAGCAGTACTTC. Protein: CASSRFDRVEQYF.